These 20 T cell receptor beta chains were sequenced from one sample in a study of metastatic and nonmetastatic thyroid tumors. TCRdb redid the clone calls on the PCR reads using MiXCR. The sample lists 11,000 to 15,000 clones, around 3.9% occurring once. Ahead of thyroid surgery, no patient had received treatment of any kind. Sequencing input: tumor tissue. The source is a female donor with papillary thyroid cancer or a benign thyroid nodule (not recorded which). Some clones in this sample may be carry-over from other donors' samples.

This clone was seen only a few times. The genes are TRBV11-3 and TRBJ2-1; D possibly corresponds to TRBD1 (5 bases). The CDR3 is made up of 13 amino acids. V was shortened by 6 bases and J by 8 bases, with 14 bases between the two germline ends. Looked up from germline, CDR1 is SGHNT and CDR2 is YENEEA. As DNA, the CDR3 is TGTGCCAGCAGTCCTAGGGGTATCCATGAGCAGTTCTTC. Residues: CASSPRGIHEQFF.

There are a few counts of this clone. The chain links TRBV6-1 to TRBJ2-1; TRBD2 is a possible D gene (6 bases). V gave up 5 bases and J gave up 4 bases, with 18 bases separating them. This CDR3 comprises 16 residues. CDR1 MNHNS and CDR2 SASEGT come from the germline V gene. Written as DNA, the CDR3 is TGTGCCAGCAGTCCCAATAGCGGCCGGGGGTACAATGAGCAGTTCTTC. Translating gives CASSPNSGRGYNEQFF.

J is TRBJ2-7 and V is TRBV12-3 or TRBV12-4; 9 nucleotides align to TRBD2. Trimming at V came to 6 bases and at J to 4 bases, leaving 7 bases not matched to a gene. The CDR3 contains 14 residues. CDR3 residues: CASRIAGVRYEQYF. The CDR3 nucleotides are TGTGCCAGCAGAATAGCGGGAGTAAGGTACGAGCAGTACTTC.

The chain couples TRBV20-1 to TRBJ2-1, with TRBD2 matching 11 bases. Germline V gives CDR1 DFQATT, CDR2 SNEGSKA (reference sequence). This CDR3 is 13 amino acids long. The V gene end was trimmed by 6 bases and the J gene end by 6 bases; junction bases not matched to a gene: 4. The CDR3 loop reads CSAIAGGGNEQFF. DNA of the CDR3: TGCAGTGCCATAGCGGGAGGGGGCAATGAGCAGTTCTTC.

This clone was seen a handful of times. The genes are TRBV20-1 and TRBJ1-1; no definite D call. The germline CDR1 and CDR2 sequences are DFQATT and SNEGSKA (reference sequence). The CDR3 consists of 15 residues. Trimming took 0 bases from V and 0 from J, leaving 11 bases between them. For the CDR3, the DNA is TGCAGTGCTAGAGAGGCCGGACGGTTGAACACTGAAGCTTTCTTT. Its protein product is CSAREAGRLNTEAFF.

As regards this clone: Given a much more abundant clone one base away, this may be a read error. The sample contains more than one DNA sequence encoding this CDR3. The V and J genes are TRBV20-1 and TRBJ1-2; 9 positions agree with TRBD1. Germline CDR1 is DFQATT and CDR2 is SNEGSKA (reference sequence). CDR3 length equals 15 residues. The CDR3 DNA follows: TGCAGCGCTACCAGTCCCGGGACAGGGCACTATGGCTACACCTTC. Translated: CSATSPGTGHYGYTF.

The genes are TRBV28 and TRBJ1-2, with TRBD1 as a possible D gene (6 bases). Germline V gene lookup returns CDR1 MDHEN and CDR2 SYDVKM. With 1 base removed from V and 6 bases from J, the gap between germline ends came to 9 bases. This CDR3 is 13 amino acids long. CDR3 DNA sequence: TGTGCCAGCAGTTTATACGGGGGCGATGGCTACACCTTC. Translating it yields CASSLYGGDGYTF.

V gene TRBV20-1 combines with J gene TRBJ2-6, with a possible D match to TRBD1 (6 bases). The CDR3 totals 17 residues. V was trimmed by 3 bases and J by 1 base, leaving 16 bases between them. Germline V gene lookup returns CDR1 DFQATT and CDR2 SNEGSKA (reference sequence). Here the CDR3 reads CSARIQGQNSGANVLTF. The CDR3 DNA follows: TGCAGTGCTAGGATTCAGGGGCAAAATTCTGGGGCCAACGTCCTGACTTTC.

This clone was detected only a few times. The V call is TRBV6-2 or TRBV6-3, the J call TRBJ2-1, with 8 bases matching TRBD2. Germline CDR1 reads MNHEY; CDR2 reads SVGEGT. V lost 4 bases, J lost 0 bases, and 5 bases stayed unmatched. The CDR3 length is 16 residues. The CDR3 DNA sequence: TGTGCCAGCAGTTCCCGGGGGGGGAGCTCCTACAATGAGCAGTTCTTC. It yields the protein CASSSRGGSSYNEQFF.

This chain joins TRBV12-3 or TRBV12-4 and TRBJ1-2; D uncertain. The length of the CDR3 is 14 residues. V was clipped by 5 bases and J by 8 bases, with 18 bases between them. DNA of the CDR3: TGTGCCAGCAGTGGGCTGTGTCCGTCGGGCGGCTACACCTTC. It specifies CASSGLCPSGGYTF.

This clone was observed a few times. The CDR3 protein is CASRTSGNTGELFF. The CDR3 nucleotides are TGTGCCAGTAGGACTAGCGGGAACACCGGGGAGCTGTTTTTT. V gene TRBV19 combines with J gene TRBJ2-2, with 9 positions matching TRBD2. CDR1 is LNHDA, CDR2 SQIVND, per germline (reference sequence). The CDR3 spans 14 residues. Losses at the gene ends were 6 bases for V and 1 base for J; bases not matched to a gene: 0. Full variable domain (outside the CDR3, taken from reference TRBV19 and TRBJ2-2): DGGITQSPKYLFRKEGQNVTLSCEQNLNHDAMYWYRQDPGQGLRLIYYSQIVNDFQKGDIAEGYSVSREKKESFPLTVTSAQKNPTAFYLCASRTSGNTGELFFGEGSRLTVL.

The chain combines TRBV4-1 with TRBJ2-7; D not certain. The CDR3 spans 16 residues. V was pared by 0 bases and J by 2 bases, with 14 bases between. Per germline, CDR1 MGHRA and CDR2 YSYEKL. The CDR3 spells CASSQDSRRPTYEQYF. Here the CDR3 DNA reads TGCGCCAGCAGCCAAGATAGTAGGCGACCTACCTACGAGCAGTACTTC.

CDR3 sequence: CSARTYRGLNTGELFF. Here the CDR3 DNA reads TGCAGTGCTAGGACTTACAGGGGGCTCAACACCGGGGAGCTGTTTTTT. The rearrangement links TRBV20-1 to TRBJ2-2; the match to TRBD1 covers 9 bases. Per germline, CDR1 DFQATT and CDR2 SNEGSKA (reference sequence). The CDR3 runs 16 residues. V was pared by 3 bases and J by 2 bases, with 7 bases of the junction left unmatched.

This clone was seen more than once but under ten times. The V and J genes are TRBV5-1 and TRBJ2-1; D unclear. This CDR3 has 13 residues. Trimming shortened V by 7 bases and J by 6 bases, and 14 bases separated the two germline ends. Germline V gives CDR1 SGHRS, CDR2 YFSETQ. The CDR3 spells CASWWGVGNEQFF. CDR3 in DNA: TGCGCCAGCTGGTGGGGTGTGGGCAATGAGCAGTTCTTC.

The chain joins TRBV24-1 to TRBJ2-2; D tentatively reads TRBD1 or TRBD2 (8 bases each). The V gene's germline CDR1 is KGHDR and CDR2 SFDVKD. CDR3 length equals 15 residues. V lost 9 bases, J lost 4 bases, and 17 bases lay in between. The CDR3 loop reads CATSREGQVTGELFF. In DNA form, the CDR3 reads TGTGCCACCTCCCGGGAGGGACAGGTCACCGGGGAGCTGTTTTTT.

This clone is labeled medium-sized. V and J are TRBV11-3 and TRBJ2-1, with no clear D. The CDR3 has 13 residues. Trimming removed 1 base from V and 4 bases from J, with 5 bases in between. CDR1 is SGHNT and CDR2 is YENEEA in the germline V gene. CDR3 region: CASSLGVYNEQFF. The DNA for the CDR3 is TGTGCCAGCAGCTTAGGGGTATACAATGAGCAGTTCTTC.

J is TRBJ2-1 and V is TRBV20-1; 7 positions agree with TRBD2. The CDR3 contains 14 residues. Germline assignment: CDR1 DFQATT and CDR2 SNEGSKA (reference sequence). CDR3 residues: CGRAAGDGYNEQFF. CDR3 nucleotides: TGCGGAAGGGCCGCGGGAGACGGCTACAATGAGCAGTTCTTC.

The rearrangement joins TRBV20-1 to TRBJ1-2; no definite D call. CDR1 and CDR2 from the germline V gene are DFQATT and SNEGSKA (reference sequence). The V end lost 3 bases, the J end lost 8 bases, and 10 bases lay between the germline ends. This CDR3 has 11 amino acids. CDR3 sequence (DNA): TGCAGTGCTAGGGGCGTAGTCGGCTACACCTTC. It codes for CSARGVVGYTF.

The rearrangement links TRBV6-5 to TRBJ2-5; TRBD1 aligns across 8 bases. The CDR3 is 14 residues long. The ends lost 4 bases at V and 4 bases at J; junction bases unmatched: 5. Germline values: CDR1 MNHEY, CDR2 SVGAGI. This chain's CDR3 is CASSWTGTIETQYF. As DNA, the CDR3 is TGTGCCAGCAGTTGGACAGGGACGATAGAGACCCAGTACTTC.

A few counts support this clone. The chain joins TRBV28 to TRBJ2-2, with TRBD1 identical over 9 bases. Germline-derived CDR1 and CDR2 are MDHEN and SYDVKM. The trim removed 5 bases at V and 5 bases at J, leaving 6 bases unmatched. The CDR3 is made up of 15 amino acids. The DNA of the CDR3 is TGTGCCAGCAGTACAACCGGGACAGGGACCGGGGAGCTGTTTTTT. Its translation: CASSTTGTGTGELFF.